This is a list of T cell receptor beta chains from one sample in a study of T-cell reconstitution after alpha-beta-depleted transplantation in children. TCRdb independently ran MiXCR on the PCR reads; one entry per CDR3 protein. The data hold 250,000 to 300,000 distinct CDR3 sequences, with about 10% observed a single time. Source: PBMCs from the stem cell graft donor, taken from the stem cell graft. The source of these receptors is a human donor who donated a stem cell graft to a child with SCID. Both conserved end residues are part of each CDR3. The order of the fields is J gene, V gene, CDR3 protein.

J: TRBJ2-1; V: TRBV20-1; CDR3: CSARDASGGLGEQFF
J: TRBJ2-7; V: TRBV9; CDR3: CASSVGQGTYEQYF
J: TRBJ1-2; V: TRBV5-1; CDR3: CASSLEGQGPLVYGYTF
J: TRBJ2-4; V: TRBV11-2; CDR3: CASSPNIHKNIQYF
J: TRBJ1-2; V: TRBV9; CDR3: CASSPAGVNYGYTF
J: TRBJ2-1; V: TRBV7-9; CDR3: CASRPPHGSSYNEQFF
J: TRBJ1-5; V: TRBV5-1; CDR3: CASSLDGVGQPQHF
J: TRBJ2-7; V: TRBV7-8; CDR3: CASSLARLQVNEQYF
J: TRBJ1-2; V: TRBV19; CDR3: CARDPAGMNYGYTF
J: TRBJ2-2; V: TRBV14; CDR3: CASSYEPGAGELFF
J: TRBJ2-1; V: TRBV7-3; CDR3: CASGGGVPNEQFF
J: TRBJ2-1; V: TRBV7-6; CDR3: CASSLAPGWEQFF
J: TRBJ2-7; V: TRBV29-1; CDR3: CSVASPSSDSLEF
J: TRBJ2-5; V: TRBV5-1; CDR3: CASSSSGGETQYF
J: TRBJ2-2; V: TRBV5-1; CDR3: CASSFSTENTGELFF
J: TRBJ2-1; V: TRBV12-3/TRBV12-4; CDR3: CASSLLNWGVYNEQFF
J: TRBJ2-2; V: TRBV6-1; CDR3: CASRGIDSLHAGELFF
J: TRBJ2-5; V: TRBV7-9; CDR3: CASSFAGGETQYF
J: TRBJ2-2; V: TRBV28; CDR3: CASRTGATLTGELFF
J: TRBJ2-1; V: TRBV7-2; CDR3: CASSLRSTFSYNEQFF
J: TRBJ2-2; V: TRBV7-3; CDR3: CASSLKATGELFF
J: TRBJ2-5; V: TRBV3-1; CDR3: CASSQGQKETQYF
J: TRBJ1-2; V: TRBV6-1; CDR3: CASSPGASRGIGYTF
J: TRBJ2-1; V: TRBV6-1; CDR3: CASLRLAGHNEQFF
J: TRBJ2-5; V: TRBV5-1; CDR3: CASSFVGGQETQYF
J: TRBJ1-2; V: TRBV29-1; CDR3: CSVDRGQGYGYTF
J: TRBJ2-1; V: TRBV7-2; CDR3: CASARRGLDNEQFF
J: TRBJ1-4; V: TRBV2; CDR3: CASRRRGQGYEKLFF
J: TRBJ2-1; V: TRBV20-1; CDR3: CSAGGLAGGNNEQFF
J: TRBJ1-6; V: TRBV12-3/TRBV12-4; CDR3: CASSSRDSSPLHF
J: TRBJ1-6; V: TRBV20-1; CDR3: CSVKQGYSDSPLHF
J: TRBJ1-6; V: TRBV7-3; CDR3: CASTKWGGLESPLHF
J: TRBJ1-5; V: TRBV14; CDR3: CASSFANQPQHF
J: TRBJ2-3; V: TRBV12-3/TRBV12-4; CDR3: CASNLPGQGADTQYF
J: TRBJ2-7; V: TRBV20-1; CDR3: CSAGGYEQYF
J: TRBJ2-2; V: TRBV7-2; CDR3: CASSPQVLNTGELFF
J: TRBJ2-5; V: TRBV5-5; CDR3: CASSSTVGGNQETQYF
J: TRBJ2-1; V: TRBV7-3; CDR3: CASSSDRGPAYNEQFF
J: TRBJ1-2; V: TRBV5-1; CDR3: CASSLAGSDKERYTF
J: TRBJ2-1; V: TRBV29-1; CDR3: CSVTGTGVRNEQFF
J: TRBJ1-2; V: TRBV4-1; CDR3: CASSFTGQANYGYTF
J: TRBJ2-7; V: TRBV6-5; CDR3: CASSLSGDRAPYEQYF
J: TRBJ1-1; V: TRBV5-1; CDR3: CASSLGKNTEAFF
J: TRBJ2-5; V: TRBV12-3/TRBV12-4; CDR3: CASSPGQGQETQYF
J: TRBJ1-1; V: TRBV2; CDR3: CASSEEGGTNTEAFF
J: TRBJ2-1; V: TRBV7-2; CDR3: CASSGGAAEQFF
J: TRBJ2-5; V: TRBV27; CDR3: CASRSYGRAQETQYF
J: TRBJ1-5; V: TRBV20-1; CDR3: CSATHPTGSNQPQHF
J: TRBJ2-1; V: TRBV7-9; CDR3: CASSFGLAGVDEQFF
J: TRBJ1-6; V: TRBV7-3; CDR3: CASSLSPINSPLHF
J: TRBJ2-5; V: TRBV24-1; CDR3: CATSDATGGAETQYF
J: TRBJ2-2; V: TRBV5-1; CDR3: CASSSERQGAGELFF
J: TRBJ2-7; V: TRBV21-1; CDR3: CASTKGQGSRSYEQYF
J: TRBJ2-1; V: TRBV7-3; CDR3: CASSRDPLLNEQFF
J: TRBJ2-5; V: TRBV7-9; CDR3: CASSLARQLAVPLQF